These 3 T cell receptor beta chains originate from one sample sequenced in a study of blood T cell repertoires in COVID-19. Using immunoSEQ multiplex PCR, the repertoire was profiled, and TCRdb retains in-frame clones only, with some absent. The sample yields about 95,000 clones, approximately 88% seen once. The sample was peripheral blood. All receptors come from a man aged 60-69 years with COVID-19, enrolled during active disease.

The chain joins TRBV12-3 or TRBV12-4 to TRBJ1-2; 9 nucleotides match TRBD1. V shed 1 base, J shed 6 bases, and the junction held 0 bases outside the gene matches. The CDR3 is 13 residues long. The CDR3 reads CASSLDRGHGYTF. The CDR3 DNA reads as TGTGCCAGCAGTTTAGACAGGGGGCATGGCTACACCTTC.

The V and J genes are TRBV7-8 and TRBJ2-7, with TRBD1 as a possible D gene (6 bases). This CDR3 has 16 amino acids. The V gene's germline CDR1 is SGHVS and CDR2 FQNEAQ. Between the trimmed V and J ends, which lost 1 base and 4 bases, there was a span of 17 bases. The CDR3 is CASSLVEATGNYEQYF. CDR3 DNA sequence: TGTGCCAGCAGCTTAGTGGAAGCAACAGGGAATTACGAGCAGTACTTC.

The chain links TRBV4-1 to TRBJ1-1, with a possible D match to TRBD1 (5 bases). The CDR3 covers 14 residues. V lost 0 bases, J lost 4 bases, and 9 bases lay in between. Germline values: CDR1 MGHRA, CDR2 YSYEKL. The CDR3 loop is CASSQDVGATEAFF. In nucleotides, the CDR3 is TGCGCCAGCAGCCAAGATGTTGGGGCCACTGAAGCTTTCTTT.